This is a list of T cell receptor beta chains from one sample in a study of blood T cell repertoires in COVID-19. The repertoire was sequenced with immunoSEQ multiplex PCR; TCRdb's copy has only in-frame clones and lacks some. Of tens of thousands of clones listed, around 87% are singletons. Sequences were obtained from peripheral blood. The origin of the receptors is a woman older than 75 with acute or convalescent COVID-19. The CDR3 runs from the conserved cysteine through the conserved F or W. Fields, in order: D gene, CDR3 length, V gene, clone size, J gene, CDR3 protein, CDR3 DNA. The D gene is left open where the match is weak. Clone size is given for some rows only: seen once, a few or many times, or a class if the clone is expanded.

D: TRBD1
length: 12
V: TRBV19
size: NA
J: TRBJ1-2
CDR3: CAGSGQDYGYTF
DNA: TGTGCCGGGAGCGGACAGGACTATGGCTACACCTTC

D: NA
length: 16
V: TRBV11-2
size: NA
J: TRBJ2-1
CDR3: CASSPLRGARNHEQFF
DNA: TGTGCCAGCAGCCCCCTCCGGGGGGCACGAAACCATGAGCAGTTCTTC

D: NA
length: 17
V: TRBV5-8
size: NA
J: TRBJ2-5
CDR3: CASSSLRGSGRQETQYF
DNA: TGTGCCAGCAGCTCGCTCCGAGGCTCGGGGAGGCAAGAGACCCAGTACTTC

D: NA
length: 12
V: TRBV12-3/TRBV12-4
size: NA
J: TRBJ1-2
CDR3: CASSPQAYGYTF
DNA: TGTGCCAGCAGTCCTCAGGCCTATGGCTACACCTTC

D: NA
length: 14
V: TRBV5-8
size: NA
J: TRBJ2-7
CDR3: CASSRTYSSDEQYF
DNA: TGTGCCAGCAGCCGGACGTATAGTAGCGACGAGCAGTACTTC

D: TRBD2
length: 15
V: TRBV18
size: NA
J: TRBJ2-1
CDR3: CASSVGLAGGNEQFF
DNA: TGTGCCAGCTCCGTCGGACTAGCGGGAGGGAATGAGCAGTTCTTC

D: NA
length: 15
V: TRBV15
size: NA
J: TRBJ2-1
CDR3: CATSRVRGSLNEQFF
DNA: TGTGCCACCAGCAGAGTACGGGGGTCACTCAATGAGCAGTTCTTC

D: NA
length: 14
V: TRBV19
size: NA
J: TRBJ2-2
CDR3: CASKPRQDTGELFF
DNA: TGTGCCAGTAAGCCCCGACAGGACACCGGGGAGCTGTTTTTT

D: NA
length: 12
V: TRBV27
size: NA
J: TRBJ1-5
CDR3: CASSLWQGPQHF
DNA: TGTGCCAGCAGTTTATGGCAGGGCCCCCAGCATTTT

D: TRBD1
length: 14
V: TRBV6-6
size: NA
J: TRBJ2-1
CDR3: CASRGQGTYNEQFF
DNA: TGTGCCAGCAGGGGACAGGGAACCTACAATGAGCAGTTCTTC

D: TRBD2
length: 14
V: TRBV30
size: few
J: TRBJ2-1
CDR3: CAWSWSSGNNEQFF
DNA: TGTGCCTGGAGTTGGTCTAGCGGGAATAATGAGCAGTTCTTC

D: TRBD1
length: 15
V: TRBV10-1
size: NA
J: TRBJ2-1
CDR3: CASSAGTGGFDEQFF
DNA: TGCGCCAGCAGTGCGGGGACAGGGGGCTTCGATGAGCAGTTCTTC

D: TRBD2
length: 16
V: TRBV5-4
size: NA
J: TRBJ2-2
CDR3: CASSFAGTMNTGELFF
DNA: TGTGCCAGCAGCTTTGCCGGGACTATGAACACCGGGGAGCTGTTTTTT

D: TRBD1
length: 14
V: TRBV11-3
size: NA
J: TRBJ2-1
CDR3: CASSLSTGGHEQFF
DNA: TGTGCCAGCAGCTTATCAACAGGGGGACATGAGCAGTTCTTC

D: TRBD1
length: 16
V: TRBV7-2
size: NA
J: TRBJ2-5
CDR3: CASSLGQGAAQETQYF
DNA: TGTGCCAGCAGCTTAGGGCAGGGGGCGGCCCAAGAGACCCAGTACTTC

D: NA
length: 14
V: TRBV19
size: NA
J: TRBJ2-2
CDR3: CASSMGANTGELFF
DNA: TGTGCCAGTAGTATGGGGGCCAACACCGGGGAGCTGTTTTTT

D: NA
length: 14
V: TRBV7-2
size: NA
J: TRBJ2-3
CDR3: CASSLGGGSDTQYF
DNA: TGTGCCAGCAGCCTAGGGGGGGGATCGGATACGCAGTATTTT

D: TRBD1
length: 15
V: TRBV18
size: NA
J: TRBJ2-7
CDR3: CASSPGQGLSYEQYF
DNA: TGTGCCAGCTCACCAGGACAGGGCCTCTCCTACGAGCAGTACTTC

D: NA
length: 16
V: TRBV6-1
size: once
J: TRBJ2-2
CDR3: CASSETPRAYTGELFF
DNA: TGTGCCAGCAGTGAAACCCCCAGGGCCTACACCGGGGAGCTGTTTTTT

D: NA
length: 12
V: TRBV30
size: NA
J: TRBJ1-1
CDR3: CAWSVGGPEAFF
DNA: TGTGCCTGGAGTGTAGGCGGTCCTGAAGCTTTCTTT

D: TRBD1
length: 16
V: TRBV5-1
size: few
J: TRBJ2-2
CDR3: CASSLTTGTGFGELFF
DNA: TGCGCCAGCAGCCTTACCACCGGGACAGGTTTCGGGGAGCTGTTTTTT

D: TRBD2
length: 18
V: TRBV9
size: NA
J: TRBJ2-2
CDR3: CASSVGLAGAMNTGELFF
DNA: TGTGCCAGCAGCGTAGGACTAGCGGGGGCTATGAACACCGGGGAGCTGTTTTTT

D: NA
length: 13
V: TRBV6-6
size: once
J: TRBJ2-1
CDR3: CASSYARGNEQFF
DNA: TGTGCCAGCAGTTACGCTAGGGGCAATGAGCAGTTCTTC

D: NA
length: 15
V: TRBV6-5
size: NA
J: TRBJ1-6
CDR3: CASSYNPGLDSPLHF
DNA: TGTGCCAGCAGTTACAACCCAGGACTGGATTCACCCCTCCACTTT

D: TRBD1
length: 15
V: TRBV9
size: NA
J: TRBJ1-2
CDR3: CASSVGRGRDYGYTF
DNA: TGTGCCAGCAGCGTAGGCAGGGGGCGCGACTATGGCTACACCTTC

D: TRBD1
length: 13
V: TRBV5-4
size: few
J: TRBJ1-2
CDR3: CASRPGQDYGYTF
DNA: TGTGCCAGCAGACCGGGACAGGACTATGGCTACACCTTC

D: TRBD2
length: 14
V: TRBV19
size: NA
J: TRBJ2-2
CDR3: CASKLATNTGELFF
DNA: TGTGCCAGTAAACTAGCGACGAACACCGGGGAGCTGTTTTTT